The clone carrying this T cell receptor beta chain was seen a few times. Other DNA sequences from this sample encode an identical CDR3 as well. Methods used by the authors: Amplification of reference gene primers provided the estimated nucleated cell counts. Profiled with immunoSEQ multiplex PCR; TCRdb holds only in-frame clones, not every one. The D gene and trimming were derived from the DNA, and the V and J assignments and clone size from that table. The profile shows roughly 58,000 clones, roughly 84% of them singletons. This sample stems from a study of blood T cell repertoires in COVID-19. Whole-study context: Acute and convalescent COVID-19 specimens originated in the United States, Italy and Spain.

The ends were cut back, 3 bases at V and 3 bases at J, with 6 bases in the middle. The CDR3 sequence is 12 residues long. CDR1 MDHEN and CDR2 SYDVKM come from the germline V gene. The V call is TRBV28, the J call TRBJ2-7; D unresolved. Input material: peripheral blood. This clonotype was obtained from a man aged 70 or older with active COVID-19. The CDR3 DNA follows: TGTGCCAGCAGTTTCCAGAACTACGAGCAGTACTTC. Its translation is CASSFQNYEQYF.